Shown below are 16 T cell receptor beta chains from a single sample sequenced in a study of blood T cell repertoires in COVID-19. TCRdb's table, derived via immunoSEQ multiplex PCR, lists solely in-frame clones and lacks some. The data show about 71,000 clones, roughly nine tenths seen once. Sequencing used peripheral blood. The receptors here all came from a man aged 45-65 years with acute or convalescent COVID-19.

V and J are TRBV6-5 and TRBJ1-1; D is ambiguous. Germline V lookup: CDR1 MNHEY, CDR2 SVGAGI. This CDR3 region has 13 residues. V gave up 6 bases and J gave up 0 bases, with 8 bases separating them. CDR3 sequence (DNA): TGTGCCAGCAGGCGAAATATGAACACTGAAGCTTTCTTT. Translating gives CASRRNMNTEAFF.

The V call is TRBV28, the J call TRBJ2-7; 9 positions agree with TRBD1. Germline V gene sequence: CDR1 MDHEN, CDR2 SYDVKM. The trim removed 6 bases at V and 4 bases at J, leaving 7 bases unmatched. This CDR3 spans 14 amino acids. CDR3 coding DNA: TGTGCCAGCAGACCAGACAGGGGGGCTTACGAGCAGTACTTC. Protein: CASRPDRGAYEQYF.

The chain couples TRBV6-2 or TRBV6-3 to TRBJ2-7; D not resolved. V lost 0 bases, J lost 4 bases, and 7 bases lay in between. The germline V gene encodes CDR1 MNHEY and CDR2 SVGEGT. The CDR3 runs 13 residues. As DNA, the CDR3 is TGTGCCAGCAGTTACTCCAGGTATTACGAGCAGTACGTC. This gives the protein CASSYSRYYEQYV.

The rearrangement links TRBV9 to TRBJ2-1; 8 bases line up with TRBD2. After removal of 2 bases from V and 5 bases from J, the junction contained 3 bases not matched to a gene. This CDR3 comprises 14 residues. The germline V gene has CDR1 SGDLS and CDR2 YYNGEE. CDR3: CASSVGGADNEQFF. The DNA of the CDR3 is TGTGCCAGCAGCGTCGGGGGGGCCGACAATGAGCAGTTCTTC.

This chain links TRBV6-2 or TRBV6-3 with TRBJ2-5, with 10 bases lining up with TRBD2. The CDR3 is 15 residues long. Losses at the gene ends were 6 bases for V and 3 bases for J; bases not matched to a gene: 7. Germline V gene lookup returns CDR1 MNHEY and CDR2 SVGEGT. This CDR3 is CASSSGGAGEETQYF. Here the CDR3 DNA reads TGTGCCAGCAGCAGCGGGGGGGCGGGCGAAGAGACCCAGTACTTC.

By frequency in the sample, this clone is medium-sized. The chain has TRBV11-2 and TRBJ2-5; tentative D call: TRBD1 (5 bases). The germline gives CDR1 SGHAT, CDR2 FQNNGV. The CDR3 has 13 amino acids. Trimming took 5 bases from V and 5 from J, leaving 12 bases between them. The CDR3, as DNA: TGTGCCAGCAGCCGAAGGGGCCTTGAGACCCAGTACTTC. Protein product: CASSRRGLETQYF. The variable domain in full, with the rest retrieved from reference TRBV11-2 and TRBJ2-5, is EAGVAQSPRYKIIEKRQSVAFWCNPISGHATLYWYQQILGQGPKLLIQFQNNGVVDDSQLPKDRFSAERLKGVDSTLKIQPAKLEDSAVYLCASSRRGLETQYFGPGTRLLVL.

Concerning this clone: At the DNA level, this CDR3 is encoded by other sequences in the same sample as well. This chain uses TRBV5-1 with TRBJ2-5, with TRBD2 identical over 8 bases. V shed 0 bases, J shed 2 bases, and the junction held 0 bases outside the gene matches. CDR1 and CDR2 from the germline V gene are SGHRS and YFSETQ. CDR3 length equals 14 residues. This CDR3 is CASSLAGGQETQYF. DNA for the CDR3: TGCGCCAGCAGCTTGGCGGGAGGGCAAGAGACCCAGTACTTC.

The chain has TRBV28 and TRBJ1-5; D remains unclear. The V gene's germline CDR1 is MDHEN and CDR2 SYDVKM. The V gene lost 3 bases and the J gene lost 1 base, with 10 bases spanning the gap. CDR3 length equals 15 residues. The CDR3 protein is CASSFSGGSNQPQHF. The CDR3, as DNA: TGTGCCAGCAGTTTTTCGGGTGGCAGCAATCAGCCCCAGCATTTT.

This clone was detected only once. J is TRBJ1-1 and V is TRBV30; 9 positions match TRBD1. V lost 4 bases and J lost 4; bases outside the gene matches: 7. The CDR3 totals 14 residues. The germline V gene encodes CDR1 GTSNPN and CDR2 SVGIG (reference sequence). The CDR3 is CAWTPGQGGTEAFF. CDR3 in DNA: TGTGCCTGGACTCCGGGACAGGGAGGCACTGAAGCTTTCTTT.

This chain links TRBV24-1 with TRBJ1-1; maybe TRBD1 (5 bases). The germline gives CDR1 KGHDR, CDR2 SFDVKD. The CDR3 length is 16 residues. V was cut by 3 bases and J by 4 bases, with 17 bases left in between. CDR3 in amino acids: CATSDPPGESGTEAFF. CDR3 nucleotide sequence: TGTGCCACCAGTGATCCTCCGGGGGAATCGGGCACTGAAGCTTTCTTT.

The CDR3 reads CASSLLNSPLHF. The CDR3 bases are TGTGCCAGCAGTTTACTGAATTCACCCCTCCACTTT. The chain has TRBV12-3 or TRBV12-4 and TRBJ1-6, with D unclear. V lost 2 bases and J lost 7, with 3 bases in between. The CDR3 is 12 residues long.

This chain uses TRBV18 with TRBJ1-1; perhaps TRBD1 as D (5 bases). V dropped 3 bases and J dropped 1 base, with 9 bases sitting between them. Germline V lookup: CDR1 KGHSH, CDR2 LQKENI. This CDR3 region has 14 residues. DNA for the CDR3: TGTGCCAGCTCACCTCGACAGACGAACACTGAAGCTTTCTTT. Translating gives CASSPRQTNTEAFF.

This chain connects TRBV6-2 or TRBV6-3 to TRBJ2-6; D is possibly TRBD2 (5 bases). The CDR3 consists of 17 residues. V was shortened by 2 bases and J by 1 base, with 12 bases between the two germline ends. Germline CDR1 is MNHEY and CDR2 is SVGEGT. The CDR3, as DNA: TGTGCCAGCAGTTACGCGGGTGTTGTTTCTGGGGCCAACGTCCTGACTTTC. It codes for CASSYAGVVSGANVLTF.

The chain recombines TRBV7-2 with TRBJ2-3; D gene ambiguous. Germline CDR1 reads SGHTA; CDR2 reads FQGNSA. The CDR3 is 14 residues long. V lost 0 bases and J 4 bases, leaving 8 bases between the germline ends. The CDR3 reads CASSLASVADTQYF. The CDR3 bases are TGTGCCAGCAGCTTAGCCTCAGTGGCAGATACGCAGTATTTT. The variable domain in full, completed from reference TRBV7-2 and TRBJ2-3, reads GAGVSQSPSNKVTEKGKDVELRCDPISGHTALYWYRQSLGQGLEFLIYFQGNSAPDKSGLPSDRFSAERTGGSVSTLTIQRTQQEDSAVYLCASSLASVADTQYFGPGTRLTVL.

The chain carries TRBV7-2 and TRBJ1-6; D is perhaps TRBD1 (5 bases). CDR1 SGHTA and CDR2 FQGNSA come from the germline V gene. The germline V and J ends were trimmed by 1 base and 10 bases, with 14 bases remaining between them. The CDR3 runs to 15 residues. The CDR3 reads CASSLVLTGNSPLHF. The DNA of the CDR3 is TGTGCCAGCAGCTTAGTTTTAACAGGAAACTCACCCCTCCACTTT.

This clone showed up just once. The V gene is TRBV28, the J gene TRBJ2-1; perhaps TRBD1 as D (6 bases). Germline values: CDR1 MDHEN, CDR2 SYDVKM. V lost 7 bases and J 7 bases, leaving 20 bases between the germline ends. This CDR3 comprises 15 residues. The CDR3 DNA sequence: TGTGCCAGCAACCCACAGGGTTCGGCCATAAATGAGCAGTTCTTC. Its protein is CASNPQGSAINEQFF.